This is a list of T cell receptor beta chains from one sample in a study of beta chain features in type 1 diabetes. Measured with immunoSEQ multiplex PCR; TCRdb has only the in-frame clones, and not every one. The sample records roughly 450,000 clones, around 13% being singletons. Sequencing was done on a sample of naive CD4+ T cells from blood. These receptors were collected from a man between 25 and 39 years old in good health. CDR3s include the opening cysteine and the closing phenylalanine or tryptophan.

j_gene: TRBJ1-2
v_gene: TRBV2
CDR3aa: CATGGRLPYGYTF

j_gene: TRBJ1-4
v_gene: TRBV7-9
CDR3aa: CASSLQSGTGVNTNEKLFF

j_gene: TRBJ1-2
v_gene: TRBV19
CDR3aa: CASSTGTDEGYTF

j_gene: TRBJ2-1
v_gene: TRBV5-4
CDR3aa: CASSQWTDNEQFF

j_gene: TRBJ2-7
v_gene: TRBV6-6
CDR3aa: CASSYRSSYEQYF

j_gene: TRBJ1-1
v_gene: TRBV18
CDR3aa: CASSQVNSNTEAFF

j_gene: TRBJ1-5
v_gene: TRBV4-3
CDR3aa: CASSQDLSHTNQPQHF

j_gene: TRBJ2-1
v_gene: TRBV7-6
CDR3aa: CASSLGVGSEQFF

j_gene: TRBJ1-1
v_gene: TRBV6-5
CDR3aa: CASSRQGEVSTEAFF

j_gene: TRBJ2-3
v_gene: TRBV5-4
CDR3aa: CASSSRLAGSTDTQYF

j_gene: TRBJ1-5
v_gene: TRBV10-3
CDR3aa: CAISGATEGNQPQHF

j_gene: TRBJ2-5
v_gene: TRBV7-7
CDR3aa: CASSRDRKETQYF

j_gene: TRBJ2-1
v_gene: TRBV5-6
CDR3aa: CASSLTGVKFF

j_gene: TRBJ2-3
v_gene: TRBV21-1
CDR3aa: CASSKQREGEDTQYF

j_gene: TRBJ1-2
v_gene: TRBV25-1
CDR3aa: CASSVGTGYGYTF

j_gene: TRBJ2-3
v_gene: TRBV7-9
CDR3aa: CASKPPGLLFTDTQYF

j_gene: TRBJ2-1
v_gene: TRBV6-6
CDR3aa: CASSYGGYEQFF

j_gene: TRBJ2-5
v_gene: TRBV6-1
CDR3aa: CASRRQAQETQYF

j_gene: TRBJ2-1
v_gene: TRBV15
CDR3aa: CATSRDRVEQFF

j_gene: TRBJ2-1
v_gene: TRBV30
CDR3aa: CAWSGARTPSSYNEQFF

j_gene: TRBJ2-3
v_gene: TRBV10-3
CDR3aa: CAISESTQRTQYF

j_gene: TRBJ2-5
v_gene: TRBV7-2
CDR3aa: CASSFSETQYF

j_gene: TRBJ1-2
v_gene: TRBV7-9
CDR3aa: CASIKPGAPYGYTF

j_gene: TRBJ1-2
v_gene: TRBV6-4
CDR3aa: CASSDSAGISGYTF

j_gene: TRBJ2-7
v_gene: TRBV29-1
CDR3aa: CSVETQGTHEQYF

j_gene: TRBJ2-5
v_gene: TRBV30
CDR3aa: CAGSGRLQETQYF

j_gene: TRBJ2-2
v_gene: TRBV4-3
CDR3aa: CASSQVVALPGTLNTGELFF

j_gene: TRBJ2-3
v_gene: TRBV6-5
CDR3aa: CASSQNTDTQYF

j_gene: TRBJ2-3
v_gene: TRBV5-4
CDR3aa: CASSLTGLAADTQYF

j_gene: TRBJ1-2
v_gene: TRBV10-3
CDR3aa: CAISESIRGDGYTF

j_gene: TRBJ1-2
v_gene: TRBV27
CDR3aa: CASSSGPGESAGDGYTF

j_gene: TRBJ2-1
v_gene: TRBV9
CDR3aa: CASSVNTYNEQFF

j_gene: TRBJ2-1
v_gene: TRBV6-1
CDR3aa: CASSEAASSGFPNEQFF

j_gene: TRBJ2-1
v_gene: TRBV7-9
CDR3aa: CASSSQRAGNEQFF

j_gene: TRBJ1-5
v_gene: TRBV30
CDR3aa: CAWSGNSNQPQHF

j_gene: TRBJ2-5
v_gene: TRBV11-2
CDR3aa: CASSARLAGGEETQYF